One and the same sample provided the 24 T cell receptor beta chains below, sequenced in a study of lymphopenia after photon versus proton radiotherapy. TCRdb's table, derived via immunoSEQ multiplex PCR, lists solely in-frame clones and lacks some. Altogether more than 15,000 clones are present, approximately 84% being singletons, with the ten largest covering approximately 2.6%. Here the sequenced sample was peripheral blood, taken from a patient treated with photon-based radiotherapy. All receptors come from a woman in her 50s with pancreatic cancer.

This clone was observed a handful of times. The V call is TRBV4-1, the J call TRBJ2-1, with unresolved D. V was clipped by 0 bases and J by 7 bases, with 4 bases between them. CDR1 and CDR2 from the germline V gene are MGHRA and YSYEKL. The CDR3 is made up of 12 amino acids. The CDR3 DNA reads TGCGCCAGCAGCCAAGATGGGAATGAGCAGTTCTTC. Amino acids: CASSQDGNEQFF.

This chain's CDR3 is CAISGSFAEKLFF. CDR3 nucleotide sequence: TGTGCCATCAGTGGGAGTTTCGCTGAAAAACTGTTTTTT. The chain combines TRBV10-3 with TRBJ1-4, with D unresolved. Germline values: CDR1 ENHRY, CDR2 SYGVKD. Trimming took 4 bases from V and 7 from J, leaving 10 bases between them. The CDR3 is 13 amino acids.

The chain links TRBV2 to TRBJ2-7; TRBD2 might be the D (6 bases). The CDR3 is 15 residues long. Trimming stripped 1 base from V and 5 bases from J, with 15 bases between. CDR1 SNHLY and CDR2 FYNNEI come from the germline V gene. The DNA for the CDR3 is TGTGCCAGCAGTGAAGTTAGGGCGGGAACCAACGAGCAGTACTTC. It codes for CASSEVRAGTNEQYF.

The V call is TRBV19, the J call TRBJ2-1; 12 bases map to TRBD1. The CDR3 is made up of 15 amino acids. CDR1 is LNHDA, CDR2 SQIVND, per germline (reference sequence). V lost 6 bases and J lost 9; bases outside the gene matches: 9. The CDR3 DNA follows: TGTGCCAGTAGGGACCGGGACAGGGGGCTAGGTGAGCAGTTCTTC. This sequence encodes CASRDRDRGLGEQFF.

The rearrangement links TRBV18 to TRBJ2-5; 9 nucleotides align to TRBD2. CDR1 is KGHSH, CDR2 LQKENI, per germline. The CDR3 consists of 16 residues. With V trimmed by 2 bases and J by 9 bases, 13 bases remained unmatched. CDR3 in DNA: TGTGCCAGCTCACCAACCGAAAGGGCGGGAGGGGCAGCCCAGTACTTC. Its protein is CASSPTERAGGAAQYF.

This clone was seen only once. The V call is TRBV11-3, the J call TRBJ2-1; 13 bases are a match to TRBD2. The CDR3 loop spans 19 amino acids. V gave up 1 base and J gave up 1 base; unmatched junction bases: 7. The germline CDR1 and CDR2 sequences are SGHNT and YENEEA. CDR3 sequence: CASSLVTSGRAGSYNEQFF. CDR3 nucleotides: TGTGCCAGCAGCTTAGTAACTAGCGGGAGGGCCGGGTCCTACAATGAGCAGTTCTTC.

This clone appeared a few times. J is TRBJ2-1 and V is TRBV10-3; the D gene is possibly TRBD2 (6 bases). Per germline, CDR1 ENHRY and CDR2 SYGVKD. V shed 8 bases and J shed 5 bases, with 13 bases lying between them. The CDR3 extends over 13 amino acids. The CDR3 sequence: CAILGGSHNEQFF. The CDR3 DNA is TGTGCCATCTTGGGGGGATCCCACAATGAGCAGTTCTTC.

In this sample, this clone turned up a few times. Here the CDR3 reads CASSLSTGSNQPQHF. CDR3 in DNA: TGTGCCAGCAGTTTATCGACAGGGAGCAATCAGCCCCAGCATTTT. V usage is TRBV28 and J usage is TRBJ1-5; 7 bases fit TRBD1. With V trimmed by 1 base and J by 1 base, 1 base remained unmatched. The CDR3 is 15 residues long. The V gene's germline CDR1 is MDHEN and CDR2 SYDVKM.

CDR3 nucleotides: TGTGCCAGCAGTTACTCTCGCTACGAGCAGTACTTC. Protein product: CASSYSRYEQYF. The V and J genes are TRBV6-5 and TRBJ2-7; D is uncertain. Germline lookup yields CDR1 MNHEY and CDR2 SVGAGI. This CDR3 comprises 12 residues. Between the trimmed V and J ends, which lost 0 bases and 3 bases, there was a span of 3 bases.

The chain joins TRBV29-1 to TRBJ2-4, with a tentative D call TRBD1 (6 bases). The V gene lost 5 bases and the J gene lost 2 bases, with 10 bases spanning the gap. Germline V gene sequence: CDR1 SQVTM, CDR2 ANQGSEA. The CDR3 is 13 amino acids. The CDR3: CSVSQGSKNIQYF. CDR3 DNA sequence: TGCAGCGTTTCACAGGGATCCAAAAACATTCAGTACTTC.

The chain has TRBV14 and TRBJ2-7; D not certain. The V end was cut by 1 base, the J end by 3 bases, with 4 bases between. The CDR3 has 12 residues. Germline V lookup: CDR1 SGHDN, CDR2 FVKESK. DNA for the CDR3: TGTGCCAGCAGCCAAGCCATCTACGAGCAGTACTTC. Protein: CASSQAIYEQYF.

This chain links TRBV5-4 with TRBJ2-7; D call uncertain. The CDR3 covers 12 residues. Trimming took off 1 base at V and 8 bases at J, with 10 bases between the two ends. Germline CDR1 SGHNT, CDR2 YYREEE (reference sequence). The CDR3 DNA reads TGTGCCAGCAGCTTGTCAGGTATCAAGCAGTACTTC. Encoded protein: CASSLSGIKQYF.

The chain uses TRBV19 and TRBJ2-5; the match to TRBD2 covers 15 bases. This CDR3 is built from 17 residues. Germline V gene sequence: CDR1 LNHDA, CDR2 SQIVND (reference sequence). The junction had 7 bases not matched to a gene; V was cut back by 3 bases and J by 5 bases. The CDR3 spells CASSIEGTSGRKETQYF. Written as DNA, the CDR3 is TGTGCCAGTAGTATTGAGGGGACTAGCGGGAGGAAGGAGACCCAGTACTTC.

The chain combines TRBV7-3 with TRBJ2-3, with 7 bases identical to TRBD2. Germline V lookup: CDR1 SGHTA, CDR2 FQGTGA. The CDR3 sequence is 16 residues long. With V trimmed by 0 bases and J by 8 bases, 11 bases remained unmatched. Here the CDR3 reads CASSLTGEGSLSTQYF. The CDR3 DNA reads TGTGCCAGCAGCTTAACGGGGGAGGGATCCTTATCTACGCAGTATTTT.

This rearrangement joins TRBV7-7 to TRBJ2-7; 13 bases map to TRBD2. V shed 9 bases, J shed 3 bases, and the junction held 23 bases outside the gene matches. The CDR3 runs 20 residues. Germline V gene lookup returns CDR1 SSHAT and CDR2 FNYEAQ (reference sequence). The CDR3 nucleotides read TGTGCCAGGGACTTAGTAGAGGGACTAGCGGGATCCCGAGGTGGCTACGAGCAGTACTTC. Translating gives CARDLVEGLAGSRGGYEQYF.

V and J are TRBV7-9 and TRBJ2-7, with 10 bases lining up with TRBD1. The CDR3 consists of 14 residues. V lost 4 bases, J lost 5 bases, and 5 bases stayed unmatched. Germline CDR1 reads SEHNR; CDR2 reads FQNEAQ (reference sequence). CDR3 bases: TGTGCCAGCAGCTCGAGGGACAGGGGCCACGAGCAGTACTTC. It specifies CASSSRDRGHEQYF.

V usage is TRBV7-8 and J usage is TRBJ2-1; TRBD2 is a possible D gene (5 bases). The V gene's germline CDR1 is SGHVS and CDR2 FQNEAQ. The CDR3 consists of 14 residues. Trimming left V 1 base short and J 9 bases short, with 13 bases between. This chain's CDR3 is CASSLEGADSEQFF. CDR3 DNA sequence: TGTGCCAGCAGCTTAGAGGGAGCGGATAGTGAGCAGTTCTTC.

The rearrangement joins TRBV13 to TRBJ1-5; 7 bases fit TRBD1. V was pared by 3 bases and J by 4 bases, with 15 bases of the junction left unmatched. CDR1 and CDR2 (germline): PRHDT, FYEKMQ (reference sequence). The CDR3 extends over 18 amino acids. CDR3 sequence (DNA): TGTGCCAGCAGCTTTGGCGGGGGGCGAGGGGGACAGAATCAGCCCCAGCATTTT. Its protein is CASSFGGGRGGQNQPQHF.

The genes are TRBV7-8 and TRBJ2-4; D may be TRBD2 (5 bases). Trimming removed 5 bases from V and 0 bases from J, with 23 bases in between. The germline V gene has CDR1 SGHVS and CDR2 FQNEAQ. The CDR3 consists of 19 residues. In DNA, the CDR3 is TGTGCCAGCAGCCCCCGACAAGGAGGTCTCCTTTTAGCCAAAAACATTCAGTACTTC. Residues: CASSPRQGGLLLAKNIQYF.

The genes are TRBV6-5 and TRBJ1-1; a possible D gene is TRBD1 (6 bases). V was trimmed by 2 bases and J by 1 base, leaving 14 bases between them. Germline loops: CDR1 MNHEY, CDR2 SVGAGI. CDR3 length equals 16 residues. The CDR3 bases are TGTGCCAGCAGTTACCTCTTTGGCAGGGGGAACACTGAAGCTTTCTTT. Its protein is CASSYLFGRGNTEAFF.

The chain couples TRBV19 to TRBJ2-4; D may be TRBD1 (6 bases). This CDR3 has 16 amino acids. Germline V gene lookup returns CDR1 LNHDA and CDR2 SQIVND (reference sequence). Trimming removed 3 bases at V and 2 bases at J, with 14 bases between. The CDR3 bases are TGTGCCAGTAGTATTGGGGGCGTATCAACCAAAAACATTCAGTACTTC. Its translation: CASSIGGVSTKNIQYF. The entire variable domain, with the rest obtained from reference TRBV19 and TRBJ2-4, is as follows: DGGITQSPKYLFRKEGQNVTLSCEQNLNHDAMYWYRQDPGQGLRLIYYSQIVNDFQKGDIAEGYSVSREKKESFPLTVTSAQKNPTAFYLCASSIGGVSTKNIQYFGAGTRLSVL.

The gene calls are TRBV5-1 and TRBJ1-1; 8 bases agree with TRBD1. Looked up from germline, CDR1 is SGHRS and CDR2 is YFSETQ. This CDR3 spans 15 amino acids. The trim removed 4 bases at V and 0 bases at J, leaving 5 bases unmatched. The CDR3 loop is CASSLPDRVNTEAFF. The CDR3 DNA reads as TGCGCCAGCAGCCTCCCGGACAGGGTGAACACTGAAGCTTTCTTT.

The V call is TRBV6-4, the J call TRBJ2-1; 7 bases align to TRBD1. Germline loops: CDR1 MRHNA, CDR2 SNTAGT. The CDR3 is 15 amino acids. Trimming cost V 5 bases and J 7 bases; bases outside gene matches: 11. The CDR3 loop is CASSKFQGVENEQFF. CDR3 nucleotide sequence: TGTGCCAGCAGTAAATTTCAGGGGGTGGAGAATGAGCAGTTCTTC.

The rearrangement uses TRBV28 and TRBJ2-1; TRBD1 might be the D (6 bases). V lost 6 bases and J 3 bases, leaving 15 bases between the germline ends. CDR1 and CDR2 (germline): MDHEN, SYDVKM. The CDR3 loop spans 15 amino acids. CDR3 amino acids: CASSRDQGFYNEQFF. In DNA, the CDR3 is TGTGCCAGCAGCCGAGATCAGGGGTTCTACAATGAGCAGTTCTTC. Looking up the rest from reference TRBV28 and TRBJ2-1 gives the full variable domain: DVKVTQSSRYLVKRTGEKVFLECVQDMDHENMFWYRQDPGLGLRLIYFSYDVKMKEKGDIPEGYSVSREKKERFSLILESASTNQTSMYLCASSRDQGFYNEQFFGPGTRLTVL.